This T cell receptor (beta chain) was sequenced in a study of T cells in Graves' hyperthyroidism and ophthalmopathy. CDR3 length: 15 residues. RNA transcripts yielded amplified TCR beta CDR3 regions. RT-PCR in the first round (using the HTBI primer set) targeted the TCR CDR3. From the multiplex PCR reads, TCRdb called clonotypes with MiXCR, one entry per CDR3 protein. Of a few hundred thousand distinct CDR3 sequences in the sample, 14% to 15% were seen once. Clinical symptoms, serum thyroxine, TRAb, thyroid ultrasound and orbital computed tomography informed diagnoses. Of note for this clonotype: Possible read error: a much larger clone is one base away.

J is TRBJ1-1 and V is TRBV12-3 or TRBV12-4; weak D call: TRBD1 (6 bases). Sequenced material: blood. This sequence originates from a woman in her twenties or thirties with Graves' hyperthyroidism. CDR3 sequence: CASSPSGTLNTDAFF. The CDR3 nucleotides are TGTGCCAGCAGTCCCTCCGGGACACTTAACACTGACGCTTTCTTT.